Following are 2 T cell receptor beta chains from one sample sequenced in a study of Ad26.COV2.S vaccination and SARS-CoV-2 variants. Produced via immunoSEQ multiplex PCR; TCRdb's table is partial and in-frame only. The table includes a few hundred thousand clones, about 93% detected once. The treatment is: around 19 received Ad26.COV2.S at low or high dose, single or two shots; roughly five received placebo; per-sample allocation not given. The samples were gathered on day 63 after the first injection of vaccine or placebo. The specimen was peripheral blood, collected in a trial of Ad26.COV2.S vaccine versus placebo. The origin of the receptors is a person between 18 and 65 years old who received the Ad26.COV2.S COVID-19 vaccine or a placebo.

This chain links TRBV2 with TRBJ2-3; 10 nucleotides match TRBD2. Germline CDR1 is SNHLY and CDR2 is FYNNEI. This CDR3 spans 18 amino acids. Trimming removed 4 bases from V and 1 base from J; junction bases left unmatched: 11. The CDR3 sequence is CASSAGWLAGVGTDTQYF. DNA for the CDR3: TGTGCCAGCAGTGCCGGGTGGCTAGCGGGAGTAGGCACAGATACGCAGTATTTT.

The chain is built from TRBV6-1 and TRBJ2-1; 11 bases line up with TRBD2. Germline values: CDR1 MNHNS, CDR2 SASEGT. The CDR3 sequence is 16 residues long. The V segment lost 3 bases and the J segment 2 bases; nucleotides outside the gene matches: 3. CDR3 DNA: TGTGCCAGCAGTGAGCTAGCGGGAGGCGCCTACAATGAGCAGTTCTTC. Translating it yields CASSELAGGAYNEQFF.